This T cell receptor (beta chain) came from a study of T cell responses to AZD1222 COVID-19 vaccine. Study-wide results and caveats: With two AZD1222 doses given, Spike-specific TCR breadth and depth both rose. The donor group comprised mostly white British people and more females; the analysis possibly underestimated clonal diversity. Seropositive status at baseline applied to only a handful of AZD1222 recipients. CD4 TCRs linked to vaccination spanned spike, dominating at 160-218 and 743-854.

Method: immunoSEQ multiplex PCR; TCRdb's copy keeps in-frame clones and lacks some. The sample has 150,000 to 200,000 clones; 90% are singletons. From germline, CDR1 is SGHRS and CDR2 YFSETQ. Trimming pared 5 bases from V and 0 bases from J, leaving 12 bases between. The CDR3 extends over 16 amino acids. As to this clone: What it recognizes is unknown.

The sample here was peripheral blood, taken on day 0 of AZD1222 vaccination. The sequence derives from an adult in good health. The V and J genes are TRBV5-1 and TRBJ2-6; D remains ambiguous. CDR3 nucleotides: TGCGCCAGCAGGTCCGGTGGTCTCTCTGGGGCCAACGTCCTGACTTTC. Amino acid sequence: CASRSGGLSGANVLTF.